Following are 27 T cell receptor beta chains from one sample sequenced in a study of shared clonotypes between healthy human individuals. Naive CD8 cells were CD45RO-negative, positively selected for CCR7, excluding terminally differentiated effector memory CD45RA+ cells. Repertoires were generated with immunoSEQ multiplex PCR, while TCRdb's copy carries only in-frame clones and drops some. The repertoire holds about 2 million clones, just under 95% seen once, with more than 0.95% in the top ten. The specimen was naive CD8+ T cells sorted from blood. The receptors here all came from a man younger than 35 in good health.

This chain links TRBV15 with TRBJ2-6; possible D gene TRBD1, 5 bases. CDR3 length: 15 amino acids. V was cut by 1 base and J by 3 bases, with 7 bases left in between. Looked up from germline, CDR1 is LNHNV and CDR2 is YYDKDF (reference sequence). CDR3 amino acids: CATSRARDGANVLTF. As DNA, the CDR3 is TGTGCCACCAGCAGAGCCAGGGATGGGGCCAACGTCCTGACTTTC.

This chain connects TRBV5-1 to TRBJ2-3; TRBD1 is a possible D gene (6 bases). V was pared by 2 bases and J by 5 bases, with 15 bases between. This CDR3 has 15 residues. Germline assignment: CDR1 SGHRS and CDR2 YFSETQ. The CDR3 DNA is TGCGCCAGCAGCTTACAGGGTTTTACTGGAGATACGCAGTATTTT. Residues: CASSLQGFTGDTQYF.

V gene TRBV30 combines with J gene TRBJ1-1; D ambiguous. Trimming pared 3 bases from V and 1 base from J, leaving 6 bases between. Germline loops: CDR1 GTSNPN, CDR2 SVGIG (reference sequence). The CDR3 spans 12 residues. CDR3 bases: TGTGCCTGGAGGGCAAAGAACACTGAAGCTTTCTTT. Translation: CAWRAKNTEAFF.

The chain joins TRBV15 to TRBJ1-1; TRBD1 is a possible D gene (5 bases). CDR1 and CDR2 (germline): LNHNV, YYDKDF (reference sequence). The CDR3 length is 17 residues. V lost 5 bases to trimming and J lost 3 bases, with 22 bases between them. Here the CDR3 DNA reads TGTGCCACCAGCTCCCAGATGGGGGGTTTTTTTGACACTGAAGCTTTCTTT. Protein sequence: CATSSQMGGFFDTEAFF.

V gene TRBV9 combines with J gene TRBJ2-3; D is uncertain. The CDR3 loop spans 14 amino acids. V was cut by 4 bases and J by 6 bases, with 15 bases left in between. The germline V gene encodes CDR1 SGDLS and CDR2 YYNGEE. In nucleotides, the CDR3 is TGTGCCAGCAGCCCCCGCCTGTCGTCCGATACGCAGTATTTT. Translating gives CASSPRLSSDTQYF.

V is TRBV5-1 and J is TRBJ2-7, with D perhaps matching TRBD2 (6 bases). This CDR3 has 14 residues. Germline V gene lookup returns CDR1 SGHRS and CDR2 YFSETQ. Deletions cut 3 bases from V and 2 bases from J, with 12 bases between. Written as DNA, the CDR3 is TGCGCCAGCAGCTGGGGGGATCCGACCTACGAGCAGTACTTC. Translation: CASSWGDPTYEQYF.

The rearrangement uses TRBV2 and TRBJ2-3; 8 nucleotides align to TRBD2. Germline V lookup: CDR1 SNHLY, CDR2 FYNNEI. This CDR3 contains 14 residues. With V trimmed by 6 bases and J by 3 bases, 5 bases remained unmatched. In DNA, the CDR3 is TGTGCCAGCAGGAGAGCGGGAGAAACAGATACGCAGTATTTT. Translation gives CASRRAGETDTQYF.

The chain uses TRBV7-2 and TRBJ2-1, with D perhaps matching TRBD2 (5 bases). Trimming removed 6 bases at V and 10 bases at J, with 13 bases between. Per the germline V gene, CDR1 is SGHTA and CDR2 is FQGNSA. This CDR3 is 12 amino acids long. The CDR3 protein is CASSLTREEQFF. As DNA, the CDR3 is TGTGCCAGCAGTCTAACGAGGGAGGAGCAGTTCTTC.

This rearrangement joins TRBV6-7 to TRBJ1-5; D is ambiguous. TRBV6-7 is assigned to the ORF class and has an uncertain function. This CDR3 has 19 amino acids. Trimming left V 4 bases short and J 5 bases short, with 27 bases between. Written as DNA, the CDR3 is TGTGCCAGCAGTTTCTTTCCCGAACGGAAGTTAGGAAAGGATCAGCCCCAGCATTTT. It specifies CASSFFPERKLGKDQPQHF.

The chain combines TRBV27 with TRBJ2-7; TRBD1 agrees at 8 bases. Germline V gives CDR1 MNHEY, CDR2 SMNVEV (reference sequence). With 2 bases clipped from V and 6 bases from J, the junction kept 6 bases outside the gene matches. CDR3 length: 14 residues. CDR3: CASSLGQGLGEQYF. The CDR3 coding sequence is TGTGCCAGCAGTTTAGGACAGGGTCTTGGCGAGCAGTACTTC.

The CDR3 is CASQALTGNQPQHF. The CDR3 coding sequence is TGTGCCTCTCAAGCCCTGACAGGGAATCAGCCCCAGCATTTT. The chain employs TRBV19 and TRBJ1-5; 7 bases are a match to TRBD1. CDR1 and CDR2 from the germline V gene are LNHDA and SQIVND (reference sequence). The CDR3 has 14 amino acids. Trimming took 11 bases from V and 4 from J; bases not matched to a gene: 11.

The rearrangement uses TRBV4-1 and TRBJ2-3; possibly TRBD1 for D (5 bases). The germline CDR1 and CDR2 sequences are MGHRA and YSYEKL. The CDR3 loop spans 14 amino acids. V was cut by 1 base and J by 6 bases, with 11 bases left in between. Written as DNA, the CDR3 is TGCGCCAGCAGCCAAGGACATGGGGCGGATACGCAGTATTTT. Its protein product is CASSQGHGADTQYF.

A remark on this clone: Within the sample, other DNA sequences also encode this same CDR3. This sequence joins TRBV6-5 and TRBJ2-5; possibly TRBD2 for D (6 bases). Germline assignment: CDR1 MNHEY and CDR2 SVGAGI. V lost 2 bases, J lost 5 bases, and 9 bases lay in between. The CDR3 runs to 13 residues. CDR3 amino acids: CASSYGAGETQYF. The CDR3 region has the DNA TGTGCCAGCAGTTACGGGGCGGGGGAGACCCAGTACTTC.

The chain has TRBV11-2 and TRBJ2-2, with D hard to call. The CDR3 has 15 residues. Per germline, CDR1 SGHAT and CDR2 FQNNGV. V lost 1 base and J lost 2, with 8 bases in between. The CDR3 DNA reads as TGTGCCAGCAGCTTAGGCAACCTTAACACCGGGGAGCTGTTTTTT. Protein: CASSLGNLNTGELFF.

The chain uses TRBV21-1 and TRBJ2-7; the table's D call, TRBD1, was not checked against the DNA. TRBV21-1 is a pseudogene segment. This CDR3 contains 13 residues. The CDR3 loop is CASGPTGAYEQYF. In nucleotides, the CDR3 is TGTGCCAGCGGGCCGACAGGGGCCTACGAGCAGTACTTC.

V usage is TRBV16 and J usage is TRBJ2-7; D is ambiguous. The CDR3 extends over 13 amino acids. Germline V gene sequence: CDR1 KGHSY, CDR2 FQNENV. V lost 0 bases, J lost 2 bases, and 5 bases lay in between. The CDR3 coding sequence is TGTGCCAGCAGCCAATCCGGCCCCTACGAGCAGTACTTC. It yields the protein CASSQSGPYEQYF.

Remarks on this clone: This same CDR3 is encoded by further DNA sequences in the sample. CDR3: CASSLIGGGQPQHF. The CDR3 nucleotides read TGTGCCAGCAGCCTGATTGGGGGTGGTCAGCCCCAGCATTTT. This rearrangement joins TRBV27 to TRBJ1-5, with D perhaps matching TRBD1 (5 bases). Germline CDR1 and CDR2: MNHEY and SMNVEV (reference sequence). The V end was cut by 6 bases, the J end by 6 bases, with 15 bases between. CDR3 length: 14 residues.

This chain connects TRBV10-1 to TRBJ2-2, with TRBD1 identical over 7 bases. The ends lost 5 bases at V and 10 bases at J; junction bases unmatched: 10. CDR3 length: 14 amino acids. Germline CDR1 WNHNN, CDR2 SYGVQD (reference sequence). The CDR3 nucleotides are TGCGCCAGCAGTAGGACAGGCGAAACGCCGGAGCTGTTTTTT. This gives the protein CASSRTGETPELFF.

A remark on this clone: Other DNA sequences within the sample encode an identical CDR3. This chain uses TRBV19 with TRBJ2-7, with unresolved D. CDR1 is LNHDA, CDR2 SQIVND, per germline (reference sequence). V lost 5 bases and J lost 0, with 8 bases in between. The CDR3 covers 13 residues. The CDR3 here is CASSPGRSYEQYF. Written as DNA, the CDR3 is TGTGCCAGTAGTCCCGGGCGCTCCTACGAGCAGTACTTC.

V and J are TRBV10-2 and TRBJ1-2, with D possibly matching TRBD1 (5 bases). Trimming stripped 7 bases from V and 2 bases from J, with 8 bases between. Per the germline V gene, CDR1 is WSHSY and CDR2 is SAAADI. This CDR3 has 12 amino acids. For the CDR3, the DNA is TGCGCCAGCACGGACACCAACTATGGCTACACCTTC. This gives the protein CASTDTNYGYTF.

A note on this clone: Other DNA sequences in the sample encode the same CDR3. The chain recombines TRBV4-1 with TRBJ1-1; D is perhaps TRBD1 (5 bases). The CDR3 consists of 13 residues. V gave up 1 base and J gave up 7 bases, with 10 bases separating them. Germline loops: CDR1 MGHRA, CDR2 YSYEKL. This chain's CDR3 is CASSQVGTVEAFF. CDR3 DNA: TGCGCCAGCAGCCAAGTTGGGACGGTTGAAGCTTTCTTT.

The CDR3, as DNA: TGTGCCAGCAGTGAGTACGGAGTAACCTACGAGCAGTACTTC. It is translated as CASSEYGVTYEQYF. V and J are TRBV6-1 and TRBJ2-7; D remains ambiguous. Germline CDR1 reads MNHNS; CDR2 reads SASEGT. The CDR3 extends over 14 amino acids. Deletions cut 3 bases from V and 2 bases from J, with 11 bases between.

V is TRBV6-1 and J is TRBJ2-7, with D tentatively TRBD1 (5 bases). CDR1 is MNHNS and CDR2 is SASEGT in the germline V gene. Trimming left V 2 bases short and J 0 bases short, with 14 bases between. This CDR3 has 16 residues. The CDR3 sequence is CASSEIGAGPSYEQYF. As DNA, the CDR3 is TGTGCCAGCAGTGAAATTGGGGCAGGACCCTCCTACGAGCAGTACTTC.

This clone was seen a single time. The chain recombines TRBV6-4 with TRBJ2-2, with a tentative D call TRBD2 (6 bases). V was clipped by 2 bases and J by 8 bases, with 15 bases between them. Germline CDR1 is MRHNA and CDR2 is SNTAGT. The CDR3 has 15 residues. The CDR3 DNA reads TGTGCCAGCAGTGACGGCGGGACTCAAGAAGGGGAGCTGTTTTTT. It translates to CASSDGGTQEGELFF.

A word on this clone: Other nucleotide sequences in the sample specify the same CDR3. The J gene is TRBJ2-5, the V gene TRBV27; D gene ambiguous. The V end was cut by 2 bases, the J end by 0 bases, with 7 bases between. The CDR3 loop spans 14 amino acids. CDR1 is MNHEY, CDR2 SMNVEV, per germline (reference sequence). The CDR3 region has the DNA TGTGCCAGCAGTTTAAGGCCGTACCAAGAGACCCAGTACTTC. It translates to CASSLRPYQETQYF.

There are a few counts of this clone. Additional DNA sequences in this sample encode the identical CDR3. The V gene is TRBV19, the J gene TRBJ2-2; no clear D gene. Deletions cut 3 bases from V and 3 bases from J, with 14 bases between. The germline CDR1 and CDR2 sequences are LNHDA and SQIVND (reference sequence). CDR3 length: 16 amino acids. CDR3 region: CASSIGPGWDTGELFF. For the CDR3, the DNA is TGTGCCAGTAGTATTGGGCCAGGCTGGGACACCGGGGAGCTGTTTTTT.

CDR3 sequence (DNA): TGTGCCAGCAGCTGGACAGGAATAATGAACACTGAAGCTTTCTTT. It yields the protein CASSWTGIMNTEAFF. V usage is TRBV5-6 and J usage is TRBJ1-1; 7 nucleotides agree with TRBD1. Germline-derived CDR1 and CDR2 are SGHDT and YYEEEE. The V and J ends lost 3 bases and 0 bases, in that order; junction bases with no gene match: 5. The CDR3 is made up of 15 amino acids. The variable domain in full, with the rest retrieved from reference TRBV5-6 and TRBJ1-1, is DAGVTQSPTHLIKTRGQQVTLRCSPKSGHDTVSWYQQALGQGPQFIFQYYEEEERQRGNFPDRFSGHQFPNYSSELNVNALLLGDSALYLCASSWTGIMNTEAFFGQGTRLTVV.